Below, one T cell receptor beta chain is given with its context. The data belong to a study of beta chain features in type 1 diabetes. This CDR3 spans 17 amino acids. J was trimmed by 6 bases and V by 0 bases; bases with no gene match: 9. In germline, CDR1 is LNHNV, CDR2 YYDKDF (reference sequence). TCRB transcripts that were expressed got sequenced, as all of the isolated RNA had been reverse transcribed. Some clones are missing from TCRdb's copy, which holds only in-frame ones; the method was immunoSEQ multiplex PCR. This table has roughly 310,000 clones, 11% appearing once. The clonotype comes from a woman under 40 in good health. The rearrangement links TRBV15 to TRBJ2-7, with 12 bases matching TRBD2. Sequencing was performed on naive CD4+ T cells from blood. The CDR3 protein is CATSRDRLAGVTGEQYF. The CDR3 DNA reads TGTGCCACCAGCAGAGATCGACTAGCGGGAGTTACAGGCGAGCAGTACTTC.